This entry is about one T cell receptor beta chain. Its target is unknown. These data are taken from a study of shared clonotypes between healthy human individuals. Profiling relied on immunoSEQ multiplex PCR, and the TCRdb table lists in-frame clones only, not all of them. The repertoire has millions of clones, around nine tenths of them found once; the top ten carry about 0.13%. Study-wide results and limits: Clonotypes shared by all four sorted-subset donors had higher generation probabilities than non-shared clonotypes.

V dropped 3 bases and J dropped 1; count of bases not matched to a gene: 5. From germline, CDR1 is SGHRS and CDR2 YFSETQ. CDR3 length equals 16 residues. The clonotype comes from a young man in good health. The rearrangement joins TRBV5-1 to TRBJ2-3, with 10 nucleotides matching TRBD1. Sequenced material: naive CD4+ T cells sorted from blood. Regarding subset: CD45RA+ positively selected. CDR3 loop: CASSSSGTGGTDTQYF. CDR3 in DNA: TGCGCCAGCAGCTCCTCCGGGACAGGGGGCACAGATACGCAGTATTTT.